The rows below give T cell receptor beta chains drawn from one sample of a study of regulatory T cells in long-lasting Graves disease. TCRdb recomputed calls from the multiplex PCR reads with MiXCR, one row per CDR3 protein. The sample has about 350,000 distinct CDR3 sequences; roughly 16% are singletons. The sample also formed part of further work on T cells in Graves' hyperthyroidism and ophthalmopathy.

Sequences were derived from peripheral blood mononuclear cells (PBMCs), sampled at new diagnosis, from a patient treated with antithyroid drugs. The receptor source for this set is a woman aged 18-29 years with Graves disease. The CDR3 runs from the conserved cysteine through the conserved F or W. The D gene is left open where the match is weak. Clone size is not always given. Where it is, it says once, few, many or a class for expanded clones.

D	size	V	J	CDR3	DNA
NA	NA	TRBV6-1	TRBJ1-5	CASSAPTVNQPQHF	TGTGCCAGCAGTGCTCCCACAGTCAATCAGCCCCAGCATTTT
TRBD2	once	TRBV7-9	TRBJ2-1	CASSAGGRSNEQFF	TGTGCCAGCAGCGCGGGGGGGAGAAGCAATGAGCAGTTCTTC
NA	many	TRBV11-2	TRBJ2-5	CASSLGGLETQYF	TGTGCCAGCAGCTTAGGAGGGCTGGAGACCCAGTACTTC
TRBD1	many	TRBV28	TRBJ1-5	CASSSTSGGQPQHF	TGTGCCAGCAGTTCAACCTCAGGGGGACAGCCCCAGCATTTT
NA	NA	TRBV5-5	TRBJ1-4	CASSLGWGLNEKLFF	TGTGCCAGCAGCTTGGGTTGGGGACTAAATGAAAAACTGTTTTTT
NA	many	TRBV28	TRBJ1-5	CASGREQPQHF	TGTGCCAGCGGCAGAGAACAGCCCCAGCATTTT
NA	many	TRBV5-1	TRBJ2-7	CASSPLVGLYEQYF	TGCGCCAGCAGCCCCCTCGTCGGGCTGTACGAGCAGTACTTC
TRBD1	few	TRBV7-9	TRBJ1-2	CASSYGTVYGYTF	TGTGCCAGCAGCTACGGGACAGTCTATGGCTACACCTTC
NA	many	TRBV15	TRBJ2-1	CATSREPHQPYNEQFF	TGTGCCACCAGCAGAGAACCCCACCAGCCCTACAATGAGCAGTTCTTC
NA	few	TRBV7-8	TRBJ2-1	CASSLLRPSSGNGEQFF	TGTGCCAGCAGCTTACTAAGGCCTTCTTCCGGGAATGGTGAGCAGTTCTTC
NA	many	TRBV2	TRBJ1-1	CASKLTDSMNTEAFF	TGTGCCAGTAAATTGACGGACAGTATGAACACTGAAGCTTTCTTT
NA	many	TRBV2	TRBJ1-2	CASSEGGGEIRGYTF	TGTGCCAGCAGTGAAGGTGGGGGGGAGATTAGGGGCTACACCTTC
NA	NA	TRBV12-3/TRBV12-4	TRBJ2-1	CASSLGQAEFF	TGTGCCAGCAGTTTAGGCCAGGCGGAGTTCTTC
NA	NA	TRBV28	TRBJ1-3	CASSYRLRGGDSGNTIYF	TGTGCCAGCAGTTATCGCCTTAGGGGGGGAGACTCTGGAAACACCATATATTTT
TRBD2	many	TRBV28	TRBJ2-7	CASTSAGYDSYEQYF	TGTGCCAGCACCTCAGCGGGATACGACTCCTACGAGCAGTACTTC
NA	many	TRBV12-5	TRBJ1-1	CASGFGIGGNTEAFF	TGTGCTAGTGGTTTCGGTATTGGGGGGAACACTGAAGCTTTCTTT
NA	many	TRBV30	TRBJ2-1	CAWSDTAGAPNEQFF	TGTGCCTGGAGTGATACGGCGGGGGCCCCCAATGAGCAGTTCTTC
NA	NA	TRBV7-2	TRBJ2-5	CASSLVSVAIRPRARAEGETQYF	TGTGCCAGCAGCTTAGTGTCGGTTGCTATACGACCGCGGGCGCGGGCGGAAGGAGAGACCCAGTACTTC
TRBD1	many	TRBV12-3/TRBV12-4	TRBJ2-2	CASIPGTGGNGELFF	TGTGCCAGCATTCCCGGGACAGGGGGCAATGGGGAGCTGTTTTTT
NA	few	TRBV29-1	TRBJ2-5	CSVVPRLQETQYF	TGCAGCGTTGTCCCCCGGCTTCAAGAGACCCAGTACTTC
TRBD2	many	TRBV3-1	TRBJ2-3	CASTLWVAGGADTQYF	TGTGCCAGCACCCTTTGGGTAGCGGGGGGGGCAGATACGCAGTATTTT
TRBD2	NA	TRBV6-2/TRBV6-3	TRBJ2-1	CASSYFSGGASGEQFF	TGTGCCAGCAGTTACTTTAGCGGGGGGGCTTCGGGTGAGCAGTTCTTC
TRBD1	many	TRBV2	TRBJ1-6	CASSQITGGSPLHF	TGTGCCAGCAGCCAGATTACAGGGGGTTCACCCCTCCACTTT
TRBD2	many	TRBV20-1	TRBJ2-3	CSARLAGEGDTQYF	TGCAGTGCCCGACTAGCGGGAGAAGGAGATACGCAGTATTTT
TRBD1	NA	TRBV6-2/TRBV6-3	TRBJ2-1	CASTSRDRGYNEQFF	TGTGCCAGCACCTCCCGGGACAGGGGTTACAATGAGCAGTTCTTC
NA	few	TRBV20-1	TRBJ2-7	CSERDYWCEQYF	NA
NA	many	TRBV4-1	TRBJ1-1	CASSPRDGGTEAFF	TGCGCCAGCAGCCCACGAGACGGCGGCACTGAAGCTTTCTTT
NA	NA	TRBV28	TRBJ2-6	CASSFPYSGANVLTF	TGTGCCAGCAGTTTTCCCTACTCTGGGGCCAACGTCCTGACTTTC
TRBD2	NA	TRBV20-1	TRBJ2-2	CSAKVGGGAGELFF	TGCAGTGCTAAGGTGGGGGGAGGGGCCGGGGAGCTGTTTTTT
NA	many	TRBV3-1	TRBJ2-4	CASSQVEGGGVYF	TGTGCCAGCAGCCAAGTGGAGGGAGGGGGCGTATACTTC
NA	NA	TRBV3-1	TRBJ2-2	CASSQEGRMNTGELFF	TGTGCCAGCAGCCAGGAGGGGCGGATGAACACCGGGGAGCTGTTTTTT
NA	NA	TRBV7-8	TRBJ1-1	CASSLILPTGRLEGAKNTEAFF	TGTGCCAGCAGCTTAATTCTCCCGACGGGGCGATTGGAAGGGGCAAAGAACACTGAAGCTTTCTTT
NA	many	TRBV20-1	TRBJ2-7	CSAREGRAISYEQYF	TGCAGTGCTAGAGAGGGAAGGGCCATCTCCTACGAGCAGTACTTC
TRBD2	many	TRBV12-3/TRBV12-4	TRBJ2-3	CASSLVFLAGGCTDTQYF	TGTGCCAGCAGTTTAGTGTTCCTAGCGGGAGGATGCACAGATACGCAGTATTTT
NA	NA	TRBV20-1	TRBJ1-1	CSARDITEAFF	TGCAGTGCTAGAGATATTACTGAAGCTTTCTTT
NA	NA	TRBV29-1	TRBJ2-3	CSETGSRSDTQYF	TGCAGCGAAACGGGATCAAGGTCCGATACGCAGTATTTT
NA	many	TRBV24-1	TRBJ1-4	CATSDPRGTGEKLFF	TGTGCCACCAGTGATCCTCGGGGGACGGGTGAAAAACTGTTTTTT
NA	few	TRBV10-3	TRBJ2-5	CAISEGGGGGQQETQYF	TGTGCCATCAGTGAGGGAGGTGGTGGGGGGCAACAAGAGACCCAGTACTTC
TRBD1	NA	TRBV12-3/TRBV12-4	TRBJ2-1	CASSATGDYNEQFF	TGTGCCAGCAGTGCGACAGGGGACTACAATGAGCAGTTCTTC
TRBD2	many	TRBV9	TRBJ2-1	CASSLGEGEQFF	TGTGCCAGCAGCTTAGGGGAGGGTGAGCAGTTCTTC
TRBD2	many	TRBV7-2	TRBJ2-1	CASSAPGLAGYNEQFF	TGTGCCAGCAGCGCCCCGGGACTAGCGGGGTATAATGAGCAGTTCTTC
NA	many	TRBV28	TRBJ2-7	CASSGRSYEQYF	TGTGCCAGCAGCGGACGGAGCTACGAGCAGTACTTC